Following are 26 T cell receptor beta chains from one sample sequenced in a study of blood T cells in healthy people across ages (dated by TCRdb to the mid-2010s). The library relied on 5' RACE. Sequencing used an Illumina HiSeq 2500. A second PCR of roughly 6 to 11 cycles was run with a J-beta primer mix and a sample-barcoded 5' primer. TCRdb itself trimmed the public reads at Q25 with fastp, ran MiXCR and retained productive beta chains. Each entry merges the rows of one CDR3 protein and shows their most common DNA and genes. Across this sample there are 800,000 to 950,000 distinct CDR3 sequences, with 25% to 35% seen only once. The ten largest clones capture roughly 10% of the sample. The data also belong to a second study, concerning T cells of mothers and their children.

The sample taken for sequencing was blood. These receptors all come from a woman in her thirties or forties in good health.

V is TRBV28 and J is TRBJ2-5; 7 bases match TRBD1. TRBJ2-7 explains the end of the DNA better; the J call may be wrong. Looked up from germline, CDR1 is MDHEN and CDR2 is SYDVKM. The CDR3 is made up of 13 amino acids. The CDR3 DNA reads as TGTGCCACCGCCCGACAGGGACCCTACGAGCAGTACTTC. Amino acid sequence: CATARQGPYEQYF.

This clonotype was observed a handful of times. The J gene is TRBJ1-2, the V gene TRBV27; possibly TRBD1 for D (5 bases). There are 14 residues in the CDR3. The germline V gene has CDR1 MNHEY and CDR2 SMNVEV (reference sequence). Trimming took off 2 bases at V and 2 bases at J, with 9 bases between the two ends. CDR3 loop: CASSLTGYNYGYTF. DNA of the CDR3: TGTGCCAGCAGTTTAACAGGTTACAACTATGGCTACACCTTC.

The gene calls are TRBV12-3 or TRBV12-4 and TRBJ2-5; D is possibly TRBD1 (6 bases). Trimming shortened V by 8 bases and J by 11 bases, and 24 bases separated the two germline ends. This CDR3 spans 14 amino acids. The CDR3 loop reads CASCAGTHSWEQYF. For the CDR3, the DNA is TGTGCCAGCTGCGCCGGGACACATAGCTGGGAGCAGTACTTC.

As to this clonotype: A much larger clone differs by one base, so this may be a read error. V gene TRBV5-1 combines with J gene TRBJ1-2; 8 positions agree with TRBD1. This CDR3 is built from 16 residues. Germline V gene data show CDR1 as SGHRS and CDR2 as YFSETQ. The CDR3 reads CTSSLDPGGLNYGYTF. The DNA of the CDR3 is TGCACCAGCAGCTTGGACCCAGGGGGCCTCAACTATGGCTACACCTTC.

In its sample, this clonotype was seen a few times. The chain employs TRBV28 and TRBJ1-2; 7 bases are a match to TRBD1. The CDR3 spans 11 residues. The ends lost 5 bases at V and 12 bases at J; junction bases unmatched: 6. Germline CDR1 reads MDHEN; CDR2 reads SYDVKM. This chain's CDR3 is CASSPRQGHTF. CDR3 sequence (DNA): TGTGCCAGCAGTCCGCGACAGGGACACACCTTC.

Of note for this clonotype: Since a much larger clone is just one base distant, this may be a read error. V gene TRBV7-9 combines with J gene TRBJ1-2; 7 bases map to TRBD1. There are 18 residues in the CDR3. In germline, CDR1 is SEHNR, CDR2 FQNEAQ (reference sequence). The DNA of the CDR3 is TGTACCAGCAGCCCCTCAGGGGGGATAATCGGATTGGGCTATGGCTACACCTTC. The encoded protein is CTSSPSGGIIGLGYGYTF.

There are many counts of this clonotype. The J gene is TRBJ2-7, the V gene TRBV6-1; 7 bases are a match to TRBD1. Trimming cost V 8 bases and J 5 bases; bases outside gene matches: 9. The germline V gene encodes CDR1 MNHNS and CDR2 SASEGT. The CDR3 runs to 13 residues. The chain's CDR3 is CASLRTGINEQYF. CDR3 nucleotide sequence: TGTGCCAGCCTGCGGACAGGCATCAACGAGCAGTACTTC.

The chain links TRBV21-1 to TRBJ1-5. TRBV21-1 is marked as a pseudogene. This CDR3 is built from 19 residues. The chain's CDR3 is CASSKALGWGEECNQPQHF. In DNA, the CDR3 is TGTGCCAGCAGCAAAGCGCTAGGGTGGGGGGAGGAGTGCAATCAGCCCCAGCATTTT.

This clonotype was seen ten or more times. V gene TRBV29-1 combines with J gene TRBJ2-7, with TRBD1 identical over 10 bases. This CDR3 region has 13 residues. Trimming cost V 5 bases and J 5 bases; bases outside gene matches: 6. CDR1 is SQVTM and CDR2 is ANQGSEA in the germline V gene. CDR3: CSVPGQGSDEQYF. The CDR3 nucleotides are TGCAGCGTTCCGGGACAGGGGTCCGACGAGCAGTACTTC.

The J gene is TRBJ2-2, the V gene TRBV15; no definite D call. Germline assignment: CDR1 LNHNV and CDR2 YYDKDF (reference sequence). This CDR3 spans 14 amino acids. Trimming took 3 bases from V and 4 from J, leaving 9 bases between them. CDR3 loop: CATSRSASTGELFF. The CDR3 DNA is TGTGCCACCAGCAGGTCCGCGAGCACCGGGGAGCTGTTTTTT.

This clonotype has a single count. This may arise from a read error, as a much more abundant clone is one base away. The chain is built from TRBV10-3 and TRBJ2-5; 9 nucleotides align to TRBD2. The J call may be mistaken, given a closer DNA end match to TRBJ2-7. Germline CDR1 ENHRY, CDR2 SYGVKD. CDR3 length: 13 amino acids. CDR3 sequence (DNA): TGTGCCATTTCGGCTAGCGGGACCTACGAGCAGTACTTC. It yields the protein CAISASGTYEQYF.

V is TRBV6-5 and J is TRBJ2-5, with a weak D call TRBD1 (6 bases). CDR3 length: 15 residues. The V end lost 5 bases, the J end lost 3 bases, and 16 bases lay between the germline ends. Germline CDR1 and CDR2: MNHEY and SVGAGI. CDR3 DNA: TGTGCCAGCAGTCCGATATTTGGACAGAAAGAGACCCAGTACTTC. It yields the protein CASSPIFGQKETQYF.

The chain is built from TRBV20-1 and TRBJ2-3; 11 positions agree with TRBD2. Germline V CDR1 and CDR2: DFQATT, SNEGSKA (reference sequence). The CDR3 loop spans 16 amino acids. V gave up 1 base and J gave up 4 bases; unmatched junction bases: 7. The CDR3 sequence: CSARGLLAGVSDTQYF. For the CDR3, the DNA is TGCAGTGCTAGAGGCCTACTAGCGGGAGTCTCAGATACGCAGTATTTT.

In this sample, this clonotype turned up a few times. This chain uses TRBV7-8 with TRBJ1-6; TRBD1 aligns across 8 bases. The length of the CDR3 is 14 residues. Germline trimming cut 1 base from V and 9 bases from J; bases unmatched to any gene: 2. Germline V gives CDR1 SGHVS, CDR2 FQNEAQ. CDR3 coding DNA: TGTGCCAGCAGCTTAGGAGACAGGGGTTCACCCCTCCACTTT. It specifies CASSLGDRGSPLHF.

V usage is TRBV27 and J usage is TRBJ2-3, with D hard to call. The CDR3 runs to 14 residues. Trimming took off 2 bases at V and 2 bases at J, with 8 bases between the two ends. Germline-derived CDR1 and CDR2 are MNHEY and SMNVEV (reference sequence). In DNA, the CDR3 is TGTGCCAGCAGTTTAGGCTCTGTCACAGATACGCAGTATTTT. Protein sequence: CASSLGSVTDTQYF.

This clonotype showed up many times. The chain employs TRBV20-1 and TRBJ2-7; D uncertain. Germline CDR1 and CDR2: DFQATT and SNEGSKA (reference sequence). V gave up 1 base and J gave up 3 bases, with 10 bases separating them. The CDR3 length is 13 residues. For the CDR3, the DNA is TGCAGTGCTAGAGGCGGCTTCTACTACGAGCAGTACTTC. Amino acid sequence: CSARGGFYYEQYF.

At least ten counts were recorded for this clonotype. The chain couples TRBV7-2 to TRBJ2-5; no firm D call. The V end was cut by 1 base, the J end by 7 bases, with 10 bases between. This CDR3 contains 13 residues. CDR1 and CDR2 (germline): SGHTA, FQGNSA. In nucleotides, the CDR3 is TGTGCCAGCAGCTTAGGCGAGGAAGGGACCCAGTACTTC. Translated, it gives CASSLGEEGTQYF.

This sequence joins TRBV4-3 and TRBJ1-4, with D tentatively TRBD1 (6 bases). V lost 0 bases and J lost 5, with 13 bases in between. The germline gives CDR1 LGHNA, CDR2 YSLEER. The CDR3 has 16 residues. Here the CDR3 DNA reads TGCGCCAGCAGCCAAGATGGGGGGGGCGGAAATGAAAAACTGTTTTTT. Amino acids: CASSQDGGGGNEKLFF.

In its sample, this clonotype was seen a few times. CDR3 protein: CASSLIRGPYEQYF. CDR3 nucleotide sequence: TGTGCCAGCAGCTTAATCAGGGGGCCTTACGAGCAGTACTTC. The rearrangement links TRBV7-8 to TRBJ2-7; 8 nucleotides line up with TRBD1. This CDR3 is built from 14 residues. J lost 4 bases, V lost 2 bases, and 4 bases had no gene match. CDR1 and CDR2 (germline): SGHVS, FQNEAQ.

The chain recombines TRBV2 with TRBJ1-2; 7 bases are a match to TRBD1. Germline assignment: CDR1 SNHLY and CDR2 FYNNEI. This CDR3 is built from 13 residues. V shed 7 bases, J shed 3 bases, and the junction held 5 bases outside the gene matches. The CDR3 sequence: CASNPGTDYGYTF. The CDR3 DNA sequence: TGTGCCAGCAATCCCGGGACAGACTATGGCTACACCTTC.

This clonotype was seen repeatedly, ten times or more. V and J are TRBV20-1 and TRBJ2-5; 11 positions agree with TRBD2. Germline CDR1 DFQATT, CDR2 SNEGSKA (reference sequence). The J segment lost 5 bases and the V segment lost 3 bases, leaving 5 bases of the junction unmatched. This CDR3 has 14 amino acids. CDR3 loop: CSASLAGGRETQYF. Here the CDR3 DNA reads TGCAGTGCTAGCCTAGCGGGGGGCAGGGAGACCCAGTACTTC.

CDR3 nucleotide sequence: TGTGCCAGCAGCCCGCCCGTTGGTGGACAAGAGACCCAGTACTTC. It translates to CASSPPVGGQETQYF. V and J are TRBV7-9 and TRBJ2-5, with unresolved D. Germline CDR1 and CDR2: SEHNR and FQNEAQ (reference sequence). This CDR3 spans 15 amino acids. V dropped 5 bases and J dropped 2 bases, with 15 bases sitting between them.

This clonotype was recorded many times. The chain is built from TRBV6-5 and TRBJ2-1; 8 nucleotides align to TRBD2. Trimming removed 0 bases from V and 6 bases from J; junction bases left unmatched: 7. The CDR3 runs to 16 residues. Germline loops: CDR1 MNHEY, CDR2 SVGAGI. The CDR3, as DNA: TGTGCCAGCAGTTACTCGAGACTAGCGTCGGGCAATGAGCAGTTCTTC. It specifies CASSYSRLASGNEQFF.

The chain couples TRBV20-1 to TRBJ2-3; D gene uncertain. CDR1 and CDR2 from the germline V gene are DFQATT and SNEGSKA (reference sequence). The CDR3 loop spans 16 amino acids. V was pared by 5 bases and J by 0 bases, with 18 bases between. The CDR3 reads CSAPDRASRSTDTQYF. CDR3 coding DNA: TGCAGTGCTCCAGACCGGGCCTCGAGAAGCACAGATACGCAGTATTTT.

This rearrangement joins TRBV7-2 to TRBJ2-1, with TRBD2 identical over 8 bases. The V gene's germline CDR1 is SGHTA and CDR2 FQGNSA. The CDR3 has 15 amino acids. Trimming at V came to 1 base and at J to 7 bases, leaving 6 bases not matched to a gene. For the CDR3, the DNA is TGTGCCAGCAGCTTAGTCGCGGGACTAGAAAATGAGCAGTTCTTC. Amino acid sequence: CASSLVAGLENEQFF. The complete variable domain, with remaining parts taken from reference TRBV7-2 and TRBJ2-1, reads GAGVSQSPSNKVTEKGKDVELRCDPISGHTALYWYRQSLGQGLEFLIYFQGNSAPDKSGLPSDRFSAERTGGSVSTLTIQRTQQEDSAVYLCASSLVAGLENEQFFGPGTRLTVL.

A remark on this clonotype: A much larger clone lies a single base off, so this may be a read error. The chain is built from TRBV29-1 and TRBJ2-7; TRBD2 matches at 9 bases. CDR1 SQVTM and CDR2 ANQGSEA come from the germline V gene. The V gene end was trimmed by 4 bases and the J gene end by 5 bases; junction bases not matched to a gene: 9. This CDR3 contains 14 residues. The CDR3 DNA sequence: TGCAGCGTTGGAATCGCGGGGGGGCCGAACGAGCAGTACTTC. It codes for CSVGIAGGPNEQYF.